The 18 T cell receptor beta chains listed next were all sequenced from one sample in a study of cytomegalovirus exposure and HLA in healthy donors. PCR amplification relied on 60 Vbeta primers (plus 13 Jbeta primers). The data were produced by immunoSEQ multiplex PCR, yet TCRdb's version contains in-frame clones alone and is incomplete. The profile shows approximately 170,000 clones, 65% to 85% of them singletons. Sequenced sample: PBMCs. Receptor source: a male donor in good health and CMV-seronegative.

The gene calls are TRBV2 and TRBJ2-7, with 8 bases matching TRBD2. CDR3 size: 14 residues. J gave up 1 base and V 6 bases, and 5 bases lay outside the gene matches. Looked up from germline, CDR1 is SNHLY and CDR2 is FYNNEI. The CDR3 bases are TGTGCCAGCAGGCTAGCGGGCGCGTCCTACGAGCAGTACTTC. Translating it yields CASRLAGASYEQYF.

The chain carries TRBV19 and TRBJ2-2, with 11 bases fitting TRBD2. Germline-derived CDR1 and CDR2 are LNHDA and SQIVND (reference sequence). This CDR3 contains 15 residues. V was clipped by 3 bases and J by 5 bases; unmatched bases: 2. The CDR3 loop reads CASSIIAGGTGELFF. The CDR3 DNA is TGTGCCAGTAGTATTATAGCGGGAGGGACCGGGGAGCTGTTTTTT.

This chain connects TRBV28 to TRBJ1-2; 9 bases align to TRBD1. The V gene's germline CDR1 is MDHEN and CDR2 SYDVKM. V trimming: 6 bases; J trimming: 3 bases; junction bases outside the gene matches: 8. The length of the CDR3 is 15 residues. DNA of the CDR3: TGTGCCAGCAGAAGACAGGGGGTTTATGACTATGGCTACACCTTC. Translating gives CASRRQGVYDYGYTF.

The rearrangement links TRBV27 to TRBJ2-2; D not resolved. Trimming stripped 2 bases from V and 4 bases from J, with 14 bases between. The CDR3 is made up of 16 amino acids. Germline V gives CDR1 MNHEY, CDR2 SMNVEV (reference sequence). CDR3 DNA sequence: TGTGCCAGCAGTTTAGGATGGCGGTCCTCCACCGGGGAGCTGTTTTTT. As protein: CASSLGWRSSTGELFF.

The chain has TRBV11-2 and TRBJ2-2; tentatively, D is TRBD1 (5 bases). The ends were cut back, 6 bases at V and 6 bases at J, with 20 bases in the middle. The CDR3 extends over 16 amino acids. In germline, CDR1 is SGHAT, CDR2 FQNNGV. The CDR3 DNA reads as TGTGCCAGCAGTCCCTCAAATCCAGGGCAGCCCGGGGAGCTGTTTTTT. The encoded protein is CASSPSNPGQPGELFF.

This clone was seen a few times. This rearrangement joins TRBV5-1 to TRBJ1-4; TRBD1 agrees at 10 bases. Germline V gene data show CDR1 as SGHRS and CDR2 as YFSETQ. J gave up 6 bases and V 4 bases, and 3 bases lay outside the gene matches. CDR3 length equals 14 residues. CDR3 sequence (DNA): TGCGCCAGCAGCAAAGGGACAGGGGATGAAAAACTGTTTTTT. Protein sequence: CASSKGTGDEKLFF. The full variable domain, with the rest looked up from reference TRBV5-1 and TRBJ1-4, is KAGVTQTPRYLIKTRGQQVTLSCSPISGHRSVSWYQQTPGQGLQFLFEYFSETQRNKGNFPGRFSGRQFSNSRSEMNVSTLELGDSALYLCASSKGTGDEKLFFGSGTQLSVL.

CDR3 residues: CASSVGGERKSEAFF. The CDR3 region has the DNA TGTGCCAGCAGCGTAGGGGGGGAGAGGAAGTCTGAAGCTTTCTTT. The chain links TRBV9 to TRBJ1-1; tentative D call: TRBD1 (5 bases). There are 15 residues in the CDR3. Trimming left V 0 bases short and J 6 bases short, with 15 bases between. Germline V gene lookup returns CDR1 SGDLS and CDR2 YYNGEE.

This clone has just one count. The rearrangement uses TRBV10-3 and TRBJ2-7, with a possible D match to TRBD2 (5 bases). The CDR3 is 15 amino acids. V gave up 1 base and J gave up 2 bases, with 12 bases separating them. The V gene's germline CDR1 is ENHRY and CDR2 SYGVKD. CDR3 nucleotide sequence: TGTGCCATCAGTGAGTTAAAGCGGACCGCCTACGAGCAGTACTTC. Translating gives CAISELKRTAYEQYF.

V usage is TRBV7-9 and J usage is TRBJ2-1, with 14 nucleotides matching TRBD2. This CDR3 has 16 residues. Germline V gene sequence: CDR1 SEHNR, CDR2 FQNEAQ (reference sequence). V gave up 5 bases and J gave up 9 bases; unmatched junction bases: 9. The CDR3 spells CASSPRLAGGPAEQFF. The CDR3 region has the DNA TGTGCCAGCAGCCCCCGACTAGCGGGAGGGCCGGCTGAGCAGTTCTTC.

The chain carries TRBV10-3 and TRBJ2-3; 9 bases agree with TRBD2. Germline V lookup: CDR1 ENHRY, CDR2 SYGVKD. V lost 8 bases and J lost 5; bases outside the gene matches: 8. This CDR3 contains 14 residues. CDR3 sequence reads: CAIALREGQDTQYF. Here the CDR3 DNA reads TGTGCCATCGCACTGCGGGAGGGCCAAGATACGCAGTATTTT.

CDR3 nucleotides: TGTGCCAGCAGTTTGACAGGGGGCAAACCCTACAATGAGCAGTTCTTC. Its protein product is CASSLTGGKPYNEQFF. The chain carries TRBV6-5 and TRBJ2-1; 10 nucleotides line up with TRBD1. The CDR3 spans 16 residues. The V segment lost 4 bases and the J segment 2 bases; nucleotides outside the gene matches: 5. CDR1 and CDR2 from the germline V gene are MNHEY and SVGAGI.

The chain uses TRBV7-3 and TRBJ1-1; D is undetermined. The germline V gene encodes CDR1 SGHTA and CDR2 FQGTGA. The CDR3 runs to 14 residues. Trimming removed 5 bases from V and 1 base from J, with 11 bases in between. The CDR3 nucleotides are TGTGCCAGCAGCCCCTATGCCGGGAACACTGAAGCTTTCTTT. Its translation: CASSPYAGNTEAFF.

The rearrangement uses TRBV15 and TRBJ2-5, with TRBD2 matching 7 bases. Germline V CDR1 and CDR2: LNHNV, YYDKDF (reference sequence). V lost 3 bases to trimming and J lost 4 bases; unmatched junction nucleotides: 11. The CDR3 loop spans 16 amino acids. CDR3 in amino acids: CATSSPTSPPVETQYF. Here the CDR3 DNA reads TGTGCCACCAGCAGTCCGACTAGCCCTCCGGTAGAGACCCAGTACTTC.

The J gene is TRBJ2-3, the V gene TRBV5-1; 11 positions match TRBD1. Trimming removed 4 bases from V and 6 bases from J; junction bases left unmatched: 19. Germline V CDR1 and CDR2: SGHRS, YFSETQ. The CDR3 loop spans 19 amino acids. CDR3: CASSLRTGGRTISTDTQYF. The CDR3 DNA is TGCGCCAGCAGCCTTCGGACAGGGGGCCGTACCATATCTACCGATACGCAGTATTTT. The complete variable domain, with remaining parts taken from reference TRBV5-1 and TRBJ2-3, reads KAGVTQTPRYLIKTRGQQVTLSCSPISGHRSVSWYQQTPGQGLQFLFEYFSETQRNKGNFPGRFSGRQFSNSRSEMNVSTLELGDSALYLCASSLRTGGRTISTDTQYFGPGTRLTVL.

This chain uses TRBV6-6 with TRBJ1-4; 10 bases are a match to TRBD1. Germline lookup yields CDR1 MNHNY and CDR2 SVGAGI (reference sequence). The V and J ends lost 3 bases and 0 bases, in that order; junction bases with no gene match: 1. The CDR3 runs to 16 residues. The CDR3: CASSYGQGATNEKLFF. Here the CDR3 DNA reads TGTGCCAGCAGTTATGGACAGGGGGCAACTAATGAAAAACTGTTTTTT.

The CDR3 region has the DNA TGTGCCACCTCGACTCCGACAGCTAAGCCGAATCAGCCCCAGCATTTT. It translates to CATSTPTAKPNQPQHF. V gene TRBV2 combines with J gene TRBJ1-5; perhaps TRBD1 as D (5 bases). Trimming removed 10 bases at V and 4 bases at J, with 23 bases between. Germline CDR1 is SNHLY and CDR2 is FYNNEI. This CDR3 has 16 residues. The variable domain in full, with the rest retrieved from reference TRBV2 and TRBJ1-5, is EPEVTQTPSHQVTQMGQEVILRCVPISNHLYFYWYRQILGQKVEFLVSFYNNEISEKSEIFDDQFSVERPDGSNFTLKIRSTKLEDSAMYFCATSTPTAKPNQPQHFGDGTRLSIL.

The gene calls are TRBV7-9 and TRBJ1-4, with D possibly being TRBD1 (5 bases). The ends were cut back, 1 base at V and 8 bases at J, with 11 bases in the middle. Looked up from germline, CDR1 is SEHNR and CDR2 is FQNEAQ (reference sequence). The CDR3 is 14 amino acids. The CDR3 bases are TGTGCCAGCAGCTTAGTAGGGGTTGGCGAAAAACTGTTTTTT. It yields the protein CASSLVGVGEKLFF.

To note about this clone: At the DNA level, this CDR3 is encoded by other sequences in the same sample as well. The chain recombines TRBV28 with TRBJ1-2; 7 positions agree with TRBD1. Looked up from germline, CDR1 is MDHEN and CDR2 is SYDVKM. This CDR3 contains 14 residues. V shed 2 bases and J 5 bases; nucleotides not matched to a gene: 5. The CDR3 DNA is TGTGCCAGCAGTTTAACAGGGGTAGGGTATGGCTACACCTTC. Its translation is CASSLTGVGYGYTF.